This record covers a single TCR beta chain. Its antigen is still unknown. This sample stems from a study of cytotoxic CD8 clonotypes in ibrutinib-treated CLL. Overall study context: Included were approximately 10 relapsed/refractory and 15 treatment-naive patients, of whom fewer than 18 were IGHV unmutated. Overall study findings and caveats: The clonality rise at ibrutinib response reflected private clonotype expansion.

CDR1 SEHNR and CDR2 FQNEAQ come from the germline V gene (reference sequence). Trimming took off 3 bases at V and 2 bases at J, with 14 bases between the two ends. This CDR3 region has 16 residues. Clones were read by immunoSEQ multiplex PCR, and TCRdb kept only the in-frame ones, dropping some. The sample consists of more than 85,000 clones, roughly four fifths of them appearing once. This clonotype was obtained from a human donor with chronic lymphocytic leukemia. The gene calls are TRBV7-9 and TRBJ1-5; D possibly corresponds to TRBD1 (5 bases). The sample here was PBMCs, taken after 24 months of ibrutinib treatment. Here the CDR3 reads CASSLEGTKGNQPQHF. The CDR3 region has the DNA TGTGCCAGCAGCTTGGAGGGGACGAAAGGCAATCAGCCCCAGCATTTT.